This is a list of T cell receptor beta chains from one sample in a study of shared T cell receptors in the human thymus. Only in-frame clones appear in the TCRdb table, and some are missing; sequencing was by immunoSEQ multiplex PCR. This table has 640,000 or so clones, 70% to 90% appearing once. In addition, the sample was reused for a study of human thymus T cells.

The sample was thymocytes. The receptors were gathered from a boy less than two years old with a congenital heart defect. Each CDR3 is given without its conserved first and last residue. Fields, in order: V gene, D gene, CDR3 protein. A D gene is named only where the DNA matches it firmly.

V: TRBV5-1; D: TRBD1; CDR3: ASSPGQGIDSGANVLT
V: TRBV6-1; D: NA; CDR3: ASSEEGGQY
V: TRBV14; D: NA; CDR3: ASSQRKGEQGKMF
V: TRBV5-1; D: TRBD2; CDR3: ASSQGLAGYEQY
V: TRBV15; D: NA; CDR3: ATSRDRSGKNTEAF
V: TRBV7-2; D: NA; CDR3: ASSQRGGDGYT
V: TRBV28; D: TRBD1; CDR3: ASIMGQSSYEQY
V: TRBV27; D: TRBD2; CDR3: ASSLSTSGDFYEQY
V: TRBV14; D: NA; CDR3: ASSQAGGLYSPLH
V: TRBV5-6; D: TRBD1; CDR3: ASSGFRGARDLNEKLF
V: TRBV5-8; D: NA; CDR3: ASSFQYEGEGSFQETQY
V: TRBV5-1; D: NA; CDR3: ASSLAGQGNYGYT
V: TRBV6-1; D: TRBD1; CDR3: ASSEEGTGGPGENSPLH
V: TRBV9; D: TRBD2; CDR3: ASSVCGRGNEQF
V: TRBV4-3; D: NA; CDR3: ASSQGSLAANYGYT
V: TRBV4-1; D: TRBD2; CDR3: ASSPRGGEQY
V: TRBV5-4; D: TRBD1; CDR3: ASSLGIGQGTYEQY
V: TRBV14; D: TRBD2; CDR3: ASSQERTSLPEQF
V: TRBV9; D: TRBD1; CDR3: ASSVESTGVNGELF
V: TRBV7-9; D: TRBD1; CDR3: ASSHDRGNTEAF
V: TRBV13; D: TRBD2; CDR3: ASSPLAGGAAYEQF
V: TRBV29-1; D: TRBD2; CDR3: SVGQRGAEEETQY
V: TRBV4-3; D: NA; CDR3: ASSPREGRSYNSPLH
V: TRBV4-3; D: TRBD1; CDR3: ASSHTTGARNEKLF
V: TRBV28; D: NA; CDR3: ASSSDGTPTSYEQY
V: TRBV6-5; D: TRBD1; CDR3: ASSYQGGWEKLF
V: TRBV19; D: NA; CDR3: ASSTTRVPYEQY
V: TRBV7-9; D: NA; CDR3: ASSFTGASSYNEQF
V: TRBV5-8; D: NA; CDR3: ASSSKDSGPTYEQY
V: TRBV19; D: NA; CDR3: ASRIRTDSSYNSPLH
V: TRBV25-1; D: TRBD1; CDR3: ASSEAPIQGLVDTQY
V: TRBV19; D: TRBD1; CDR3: ASGKGQASNQPQH
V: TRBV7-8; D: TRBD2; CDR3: ASSYHTMGPSGAYYNEQF
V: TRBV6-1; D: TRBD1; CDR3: ASSDGTAGNQPQH
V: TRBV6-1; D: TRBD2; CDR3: ASSDLPLGLVPSGWNEQF
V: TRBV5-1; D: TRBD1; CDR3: ASSPGQHNEQF
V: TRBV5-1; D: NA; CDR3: ASSPDSNTEAF
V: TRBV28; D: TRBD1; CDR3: ASTYGTGPMNTEAF
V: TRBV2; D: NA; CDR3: ATTERSEAF
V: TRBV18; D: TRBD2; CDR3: ASSPGGLAFEQY
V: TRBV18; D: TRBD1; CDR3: ASSPGQYLLAKNIQY
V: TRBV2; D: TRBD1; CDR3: ASRRQGSVTDTQY
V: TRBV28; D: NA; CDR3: ASSLSRLANTGELF
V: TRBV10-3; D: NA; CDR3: AISEPGTTHNYGYT
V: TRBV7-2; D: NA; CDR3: ASSLDQNSPLH
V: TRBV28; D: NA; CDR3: ASSRQGSPQH
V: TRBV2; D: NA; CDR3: ASSEAEASNQPQH